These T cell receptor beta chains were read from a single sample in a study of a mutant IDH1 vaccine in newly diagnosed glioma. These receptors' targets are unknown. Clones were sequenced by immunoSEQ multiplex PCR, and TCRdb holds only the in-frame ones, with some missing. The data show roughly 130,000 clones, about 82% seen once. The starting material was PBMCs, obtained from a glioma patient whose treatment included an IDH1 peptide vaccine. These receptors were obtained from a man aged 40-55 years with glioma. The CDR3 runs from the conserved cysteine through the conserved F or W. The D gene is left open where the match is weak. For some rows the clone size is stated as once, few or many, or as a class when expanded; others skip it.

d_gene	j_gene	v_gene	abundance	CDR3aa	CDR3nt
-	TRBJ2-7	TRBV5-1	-	CASSVSSYEQYF	TGCGCCAGCAGCGTTAGCTCCTACGAGCAGTACTTC
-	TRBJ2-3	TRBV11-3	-	CASSLSWAADTQYF	TGTGCCAGCAGCTTAAGTTGGGCGGCAGATACGCAGTATTTT
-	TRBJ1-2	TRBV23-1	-	CASSQSELGRAADTYGYTF	TGCGCCAGCAGTCAATCGGAATTGGGACGGGCAGCTGATACTTATGGCTACACCTTC
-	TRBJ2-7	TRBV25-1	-	CASSDRLLSSYEQYF	TGTGCCAGCAGTGATCGCCTGCTAAGCTCCTACGAGCAGTACTTC
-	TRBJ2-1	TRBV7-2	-	CASSMTPLSSYNEQFF	TGTGCCAGCAGCATGACTCCTCTGAGCTCCTACAATGAGCAGTTCTTC
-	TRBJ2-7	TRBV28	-	CASSIGSYEQYF	TGTGCCTCCAGCATAGGTTCCTACGAGCAGTACTTC
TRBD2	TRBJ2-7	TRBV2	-	CASRFTPGLAGAEQYF	TGTGCCAGCAGATTCACCCCGGGACTAGCGGGGGCCGAGCAGTACTTC
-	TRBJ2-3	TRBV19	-	CATLSQTNTQYF	TGTGCCACTCTAAGCCAGACCAATACGCAGTATTTT
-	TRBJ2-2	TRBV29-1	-	CSVERKAAGELFF	TGCAGCGTTGAGAGGAAGGCGGCCGGGGAGCTGTTTTTT
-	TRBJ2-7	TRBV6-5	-	CASRPRETAREQYF	TGTGCCAGCAGACCAAGGGAGACAGCGCGCGAGCAGTACTTC
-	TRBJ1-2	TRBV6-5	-	CASSWGGSGYTF	TGTGCCAGCAGTTGGGGGGGGTCCGGCTACACCTTC
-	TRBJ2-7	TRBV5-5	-	CASSFNSYEQYF	TGTGCCAGCAGCTTTAACAGCTACGAGCAGTACTTC
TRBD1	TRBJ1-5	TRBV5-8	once	CASSFGTAYQPQHF	TGTGCCAGCAGCTTTGGGACAGCTTATCAGCCCCAGCATTTT
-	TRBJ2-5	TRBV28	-	CASSYVTGQETQYF	TGTGCCAGCAGTTACGTAACAGGACAAGAGACCCAGTACTTC
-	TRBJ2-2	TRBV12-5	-	CASCKEGNTGELFF	TGTGCTAGTTGCAAGGAGGGAAACACCGGGGAGCTGTTTTTT
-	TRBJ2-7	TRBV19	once	CASSTPGKDYEQYF	TGTGCCAGTAGTACTCCGGGGAAGGACTACGAGCAGTACTTC
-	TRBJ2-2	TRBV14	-	CASSQTRERAGELFF	TGTGCCAGCAGCCAGACACGGGAGAGGGCCGGGGAGCTGTTTTTT
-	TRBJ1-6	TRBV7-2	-	CASSLGPLNSPLHF	TGTGCCAGCAGCTTGGGACCGCTTAATTCACCCCTCCACTTT
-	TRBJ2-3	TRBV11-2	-	CASSFEGIRDTQYF	TGTGCCAGCAGCTTCGAGGGGATCCGTGATACGCAGTATTTT
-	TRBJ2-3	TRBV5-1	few	CASSLTGAGDTQYF	TGCGCCAGCAGCTTAACGGGGGCAGGGGATACGCAGTATTTT
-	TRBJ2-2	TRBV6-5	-	CASSWGVTGELFF	TGTGCCAGCAGTTGGGGGGTCACCGGGGAGCTGTTTTTT
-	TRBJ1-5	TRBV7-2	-	CASSLFKGGNQPQHF	TGTGCCAGCAGCTTATTTAAGGGTGGCAATCAGCCCCAGCATTTT
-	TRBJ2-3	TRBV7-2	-	CASSLLSVAQYF	TGTGCCAGCAGCTTATTATCCGTAGCGCAGTATTTT
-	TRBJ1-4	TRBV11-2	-	CASSLESGLNEKLFF	TGTGCCAGCAGCTTAGAGTCGGGGCTTAATGAAAAACTGTTTTTT
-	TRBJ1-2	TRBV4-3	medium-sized	CASSQASRTVSNYGYTF	TGCGCCAGCAGCCAAGCTTCGCGGACAGTTTCTAACTATGGCTACACCTTC
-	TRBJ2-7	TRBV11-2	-	CASSQDSGYEQYF	TGTGCCAGCAGCCAAGACAGTGGTTACGAGCAGTACTTC
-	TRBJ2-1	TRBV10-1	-	CASSDLGASRRNEQFF	TGCGCCAGCAGTGACCTAGGGGCGAGCCGGCGGAATGAGCAGTTCTTC
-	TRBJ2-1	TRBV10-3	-	CAISDGRVSSYNEQFF	TGTGCCATCAGTGATGGGCGGGTGAGCTCCTACAATGAGCAGTTCTTC
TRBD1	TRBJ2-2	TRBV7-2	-	CASTPRDRVNTGELFF	TGTGCCAGCACCCCCCGGGACAGGGTGAACACCGGGGAGCTGTTTTTT
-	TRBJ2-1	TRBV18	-	CASSPPIAGKVYNEQFF	TGTGCCAGCTCACCACCTATAGCAGGGAAAGTCTACAATGAGCAGTTCTTC
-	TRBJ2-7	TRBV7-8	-	CASSLRDWTYEQYF	TGTGCCAGCAGCCTCCGGGACTGGACCTACGAGCAGTACTTC
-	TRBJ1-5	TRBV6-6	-	CASSLGQGRGQPQHF	TGTGCCAGCAGCCTCGGTCAGGGTAGGGGGCAGCCCCAGCATTTT
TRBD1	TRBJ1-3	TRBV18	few	CASSSQGSGNTIYF	TGTGCCAGCTCGTCACAGGGGTCGGGAAACACCATATATTTT
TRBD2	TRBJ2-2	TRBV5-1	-	CASRLSLAAGELFF	TGCGCCAGCAGGCTATCGCTAGCGGCCGGGGAGCTGTTTTTT
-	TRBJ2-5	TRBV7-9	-	CASSFSVLGTEARETQYF	TGTGCCAGCAGCTTTTCCGTCCTGGGGACGGAGGCGAGGGAGACCCAGTACTTC
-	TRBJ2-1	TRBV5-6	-	CASSRYSESTQFF	TGTGCCAGCAGCCGATACTCCGAGAGCACGCAGTTCTTC
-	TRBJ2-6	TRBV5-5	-	CASSLGNSGANVLTF	TGTGCCAGCAGCTTGGGCAATTCTGGGGCCAACGTCCTGACTTTC
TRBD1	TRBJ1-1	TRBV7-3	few	CASSLLGQGGTEAFF	TGTGCCAGCAGCCTTCTGGGACAGGGAGGGACTGAAGCTTTCTTT
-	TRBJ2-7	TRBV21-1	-	CASSKPREICEQYF	TGTGCCAGCAGCAAACCCAGGGAGATTTGCGAGCAGTACTTC
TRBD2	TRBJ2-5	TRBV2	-	CASSSGGGETQYF	TGTGCCAGCTCGTCGGGAGGGGGAGAGACCCAGTACTTC
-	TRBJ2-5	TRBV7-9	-	CASSSGRQGGRGQETQYF	TGTGCCAGCAGCTCAGGACGACAGGGAGGTAGAGGGCAAGAGACCCAGTACTTC
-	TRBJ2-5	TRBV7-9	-	CASSLKSYEMGETQYF	TGTGCCAGCAGCCTCAAATCGTATGAGATGGGAGAGACCCAGTACTTC
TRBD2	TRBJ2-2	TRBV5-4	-	CASSSLAGGISGELFF	TGTGCCAGCAGCTCCCTAGCGGGGGGGATTTCCGGGGAGCTGTTTTTT
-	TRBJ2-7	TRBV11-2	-	CASSLDATPYEQYF	TGTGCCAGCAGCTTAGATGCTACCCCCTACGAGCAGTACTTC
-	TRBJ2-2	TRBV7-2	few	CASSLVRGGVQAGELFF	TGTGCCAGCAGCTTAGTAAGAGGCGGGGTCCAGGCCGGGGAGCTGTTTTTT
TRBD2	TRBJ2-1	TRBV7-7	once	CASSLGGSGAYNEQFF	TGTGCTAGCAGCTTAGGTGGTAGCGGGGCTTACAATGAGCAGTTCTTC
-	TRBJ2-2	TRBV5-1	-	CASSLGGSTGELFF	TGCGCCAGCAGCTTGGGAGGGTCCACCGGGGAGCTGTTTTTT
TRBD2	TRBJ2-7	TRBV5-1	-	CASSLLAAYEQYF	TGCGCCAGCAGCTTACTAGCGGCCTACGAGCAGTACTTC
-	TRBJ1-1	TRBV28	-	CASSLFRPGTEAFF	TGTGCCAGCAGTTTATTTCGCCCGGGGACTGAAGCTTTCTTT
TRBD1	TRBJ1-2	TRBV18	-	CASSPGQGPNYGYTF	TGTGCCAGCTCACCAGGACAGGGTCCGAACTATGGCTACACCTTC
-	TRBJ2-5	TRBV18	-	CASSPVGRQETQYF	TGTGCCAGCTCACCCGTCGGCAGACAAGAGACCCAGTACTTC
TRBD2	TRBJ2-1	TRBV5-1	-	CASSLVAGALSSYNEQFF	TGCGCCAGCAGCTTGGTAGCGGGGGCCTTAAGCTCCTACAATGAGCAGTTCTTC
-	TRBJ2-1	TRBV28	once	CASSTLGEQFF	TGTGCCAGCAGCACGCTTGGTGAGCAGTTCTTC